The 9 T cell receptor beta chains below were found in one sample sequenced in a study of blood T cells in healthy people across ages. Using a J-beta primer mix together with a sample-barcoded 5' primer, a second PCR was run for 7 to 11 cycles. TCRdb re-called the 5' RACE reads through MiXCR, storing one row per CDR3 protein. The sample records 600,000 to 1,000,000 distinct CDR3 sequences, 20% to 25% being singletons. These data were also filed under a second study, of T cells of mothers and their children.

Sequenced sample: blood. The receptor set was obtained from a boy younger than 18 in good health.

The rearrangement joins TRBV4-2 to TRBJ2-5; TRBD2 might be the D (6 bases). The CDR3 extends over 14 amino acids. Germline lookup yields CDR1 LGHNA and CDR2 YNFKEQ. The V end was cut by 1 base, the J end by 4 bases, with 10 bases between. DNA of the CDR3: TGTGCCAGCAGCCAAGCGGGAGAGGGAGAGACCCAGTACTTC. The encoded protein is CASSQAGEGETQYF.

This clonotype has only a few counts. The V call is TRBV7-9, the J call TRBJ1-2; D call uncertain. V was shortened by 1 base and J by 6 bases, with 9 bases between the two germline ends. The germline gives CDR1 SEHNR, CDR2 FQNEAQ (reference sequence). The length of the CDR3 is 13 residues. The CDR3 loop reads CASSLDEHDGYTF. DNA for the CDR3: TGTGCCAGCAGCTTAGACGAGCATGATGGCTACACCTTC.

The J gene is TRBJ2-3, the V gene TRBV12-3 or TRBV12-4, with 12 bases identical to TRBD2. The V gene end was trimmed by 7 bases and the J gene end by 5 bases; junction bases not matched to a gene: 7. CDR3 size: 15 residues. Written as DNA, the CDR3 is TGTGCCAGCACGACTAGCGGGAGTCAGGTAGATACGCAGTATTTT. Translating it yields CASTTSGSQVDTQYF.

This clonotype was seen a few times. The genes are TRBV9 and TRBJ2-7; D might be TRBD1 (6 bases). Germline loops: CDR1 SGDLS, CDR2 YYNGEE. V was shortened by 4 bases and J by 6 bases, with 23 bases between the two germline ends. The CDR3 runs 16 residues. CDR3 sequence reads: CASSSQSTGYGCEQYF. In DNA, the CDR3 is TGTGCCAGCAGCTCCCAGAGCACAGGGTACGGGTGCGAGCAGTACTTC.

CDR3 protein: CASSGGQVNEQFF. The DNA of the CDR3 is TGTGCCAGCAGTGGGGGTCAGGTCAATGAGCAGTTCTTC. The V and J genes are TRBV2 and TRBJ2-1; D remains ambiguous. Trimming removed 4 bases from V and 6 bases from J, with 10 bases in between. Germline V gene data show CDR1 as SNHLY and CDR2 as FYNNEI. There are 13 residues in the CDR3. Complete variable domain (other parts from reference TRBV2 and TRBJ2-1): EPEVTQTPSHQVTQMGQEVILRCVPISNHLYFYWYRQILGQKVEFLVSFYNNEISEKSEIFDDQFSVERPDGSNFTLKIRSTKLEDSAMYFCASSGGQVNEQFFGPGTRLTVL.

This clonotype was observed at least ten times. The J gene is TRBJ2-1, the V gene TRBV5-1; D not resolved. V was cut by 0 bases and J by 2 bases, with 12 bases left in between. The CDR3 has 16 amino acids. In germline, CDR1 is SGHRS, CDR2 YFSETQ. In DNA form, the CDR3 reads TGCGCCAGCAGCTTGGACGCTTCGGACCCCTACAATGAGCAGTTCTTC. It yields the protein CASSLDASDPYNEQFF.

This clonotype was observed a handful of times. The CDR3 region is CAISEEAYDTQYF. CDR3 DNA: TGTGCCATCAGTGAAGAAGCTTACGATACGCAGTATTTT. The chain carries TRBV10-3 and TRBJ2-3, with D uncertain. This CDR3 contains 13 residues. Germline V gene sequence: CDR1 ENHRY, CDR2 SYGVKD. Trimming pared 3 bases from V and 6 bases from J, leaving 10 bases between.

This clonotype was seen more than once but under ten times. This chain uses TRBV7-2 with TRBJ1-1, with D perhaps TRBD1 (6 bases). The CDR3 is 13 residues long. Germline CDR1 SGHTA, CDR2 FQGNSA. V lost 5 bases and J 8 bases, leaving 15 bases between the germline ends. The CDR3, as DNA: TGTGCCAGCAGCACCGACAGGACGGCGGAAGCTTTCTTT. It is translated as CASSTDRTAEAFF. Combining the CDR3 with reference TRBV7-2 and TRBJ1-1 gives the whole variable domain GAGVSQSPSNKVTEKGKDVELRCDPISGHTALYWYRQSLGQGLEFLIYFQGNSAPDKSGLPSDRFSAERTGGSVSTLTIQRTQQEDSAVYLCASSTDRTAEAFFGQGTRLTVV.

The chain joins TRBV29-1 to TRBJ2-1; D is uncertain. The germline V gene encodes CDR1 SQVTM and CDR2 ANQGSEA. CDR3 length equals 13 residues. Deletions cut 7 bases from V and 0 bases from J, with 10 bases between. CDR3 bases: TGCAGCGGTAGAGCAAGCTCCTACAATGAGCAGTTCTTC. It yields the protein CSGRASSYNEQFF.